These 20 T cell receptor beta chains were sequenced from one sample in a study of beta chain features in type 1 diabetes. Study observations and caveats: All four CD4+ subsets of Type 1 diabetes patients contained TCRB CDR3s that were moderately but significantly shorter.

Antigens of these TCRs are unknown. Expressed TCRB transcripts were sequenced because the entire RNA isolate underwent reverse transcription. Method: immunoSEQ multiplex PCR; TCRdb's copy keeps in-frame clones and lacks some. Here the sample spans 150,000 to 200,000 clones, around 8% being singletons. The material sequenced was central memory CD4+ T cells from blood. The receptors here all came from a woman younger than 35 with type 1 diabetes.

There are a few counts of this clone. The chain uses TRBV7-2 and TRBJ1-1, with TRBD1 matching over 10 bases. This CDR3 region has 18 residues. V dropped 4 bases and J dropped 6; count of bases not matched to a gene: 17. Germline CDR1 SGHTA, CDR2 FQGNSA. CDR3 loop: CASSSTSPGQGFYPEAFF. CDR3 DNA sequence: TGTGCCAGCAGCTCCACCTCACCGGGACAGGGGTTTTACCCTGAAGCTTTCTTT.

The chain's CDR3 is CASSFEPTDTQYF. For the CDR3, the DNA is TGTGCCAGCAGCTTTGAGCCCACAGATACGCAGTATTTT. The chain links TRBV5-4 to TRBJ2-3; D gene ambiguous. Germline V CDR1 and CDR2: SGHNT, YYREEE (reference sequence). The V end was cut by 2 bases, the J end by 2 bases, with 6 bases between. The CDR3 is 13 residues long.

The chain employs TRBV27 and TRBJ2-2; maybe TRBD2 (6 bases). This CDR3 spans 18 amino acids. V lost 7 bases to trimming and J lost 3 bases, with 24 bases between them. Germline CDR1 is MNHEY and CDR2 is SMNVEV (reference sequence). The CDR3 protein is CASNPGLRWGTYTGELFF. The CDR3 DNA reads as TGTGCCAGCAACCCGGGACTCCGGTGGGGCACATACACCGGGGAGCTGTTTTTT.

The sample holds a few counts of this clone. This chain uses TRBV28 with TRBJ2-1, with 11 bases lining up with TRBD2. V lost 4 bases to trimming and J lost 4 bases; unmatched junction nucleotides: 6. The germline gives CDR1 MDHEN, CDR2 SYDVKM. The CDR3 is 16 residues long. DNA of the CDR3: TGTGCCAGCAGTTCCCGCGGGACTAGCGGTTACAATGAGCAGTTCTTC. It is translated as CASSSRGTSGYNEQFF.

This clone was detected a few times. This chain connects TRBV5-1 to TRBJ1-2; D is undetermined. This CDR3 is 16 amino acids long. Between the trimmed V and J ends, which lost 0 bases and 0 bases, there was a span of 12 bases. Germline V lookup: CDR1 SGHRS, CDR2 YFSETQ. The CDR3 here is CASSLESTAANYGYTF. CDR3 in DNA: TGCGCCAGCAGCTTGGAAAGTACAGCCGCTAACTATGGCTACACCTTC. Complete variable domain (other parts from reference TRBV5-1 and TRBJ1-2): KAGVTQTPRYLIKTRGQQVTLSCSPISGHRSVSWYQQTPGQGLQFLFEYFSETQRNKGNFPGRFSGRQFSNSRSEMNVSTLELGDSALYLCASSLESTAANYGYTFGSGTRLTVV.

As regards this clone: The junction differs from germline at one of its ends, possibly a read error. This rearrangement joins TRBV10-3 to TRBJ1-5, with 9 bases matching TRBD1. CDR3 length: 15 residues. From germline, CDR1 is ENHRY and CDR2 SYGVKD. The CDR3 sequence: CASSYGQGSHQPQHF. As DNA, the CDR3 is TGTGCCAGCAGTTACGGACAGGGGTCTCATCAGCCCCAGCATTTT.

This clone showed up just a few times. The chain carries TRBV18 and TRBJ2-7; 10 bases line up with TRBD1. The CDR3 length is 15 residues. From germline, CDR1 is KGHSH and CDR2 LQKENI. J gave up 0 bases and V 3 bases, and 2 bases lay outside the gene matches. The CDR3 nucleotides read TGTGCCAGCTCACCCGGGACAGGGGCCTCCTACGAGCAGTACTTC. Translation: CASSPGTGASYEQYF.

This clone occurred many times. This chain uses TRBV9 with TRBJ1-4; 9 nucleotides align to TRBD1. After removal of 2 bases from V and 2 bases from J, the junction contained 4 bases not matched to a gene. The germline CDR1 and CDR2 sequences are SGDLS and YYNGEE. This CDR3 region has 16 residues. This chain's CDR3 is CASSVGGQGTNEKLFF. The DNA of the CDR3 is TGTGCCAGCAGCGTGGGCGGACAGGGGACTAATGAAAAACTGTTTTTT.

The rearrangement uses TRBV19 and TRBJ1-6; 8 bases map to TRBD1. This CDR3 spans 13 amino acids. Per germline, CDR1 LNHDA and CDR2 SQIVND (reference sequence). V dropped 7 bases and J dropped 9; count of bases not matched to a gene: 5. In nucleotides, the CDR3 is TGTGCCAGTACGGAGACAGGGGTTTCACCCCTCCACTTT. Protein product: CASTETGVSPLHF.

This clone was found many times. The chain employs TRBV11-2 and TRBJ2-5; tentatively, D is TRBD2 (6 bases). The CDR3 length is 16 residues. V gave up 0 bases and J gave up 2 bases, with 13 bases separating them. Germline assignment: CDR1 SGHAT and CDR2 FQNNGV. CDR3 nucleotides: TGTGCCAGCAGCTTAGATGGAGGGGCTAGTCAAGAGACCCAGTACTTC. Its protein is CASSLDGGASQETQYF.

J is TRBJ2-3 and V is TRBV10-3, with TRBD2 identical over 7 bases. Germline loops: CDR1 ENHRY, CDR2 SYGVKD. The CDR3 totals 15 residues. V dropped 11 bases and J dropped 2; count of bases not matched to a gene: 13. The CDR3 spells CAAGDWPGVTDTQYF. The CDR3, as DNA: TGTGCCGCGGGGGATTGGCCTGGAGTCACAGATACGCAGTATTTT.

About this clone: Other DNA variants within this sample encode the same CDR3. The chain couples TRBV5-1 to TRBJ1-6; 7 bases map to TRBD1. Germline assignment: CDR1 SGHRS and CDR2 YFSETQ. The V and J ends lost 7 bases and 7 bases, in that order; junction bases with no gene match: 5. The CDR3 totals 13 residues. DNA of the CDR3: TGCGCCAGCCGCCGGGACAGCAATTCACCCCTCCACTTT. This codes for CASRRDSNSPLHF.

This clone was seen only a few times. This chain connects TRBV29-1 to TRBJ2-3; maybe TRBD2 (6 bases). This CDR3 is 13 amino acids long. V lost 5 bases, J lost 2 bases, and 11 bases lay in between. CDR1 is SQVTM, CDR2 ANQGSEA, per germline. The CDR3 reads CSVSEGTTDTQYF. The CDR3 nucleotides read TGCAGCGTTTCGGAGGGAACCACAGATACGCAGTATTTT.

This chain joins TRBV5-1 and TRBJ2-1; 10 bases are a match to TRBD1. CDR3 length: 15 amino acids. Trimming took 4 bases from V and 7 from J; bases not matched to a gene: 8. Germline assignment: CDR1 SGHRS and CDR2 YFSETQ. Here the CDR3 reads CASSRGTGVTNEQFF. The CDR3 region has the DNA TGCGCCAGCAGCCGGGGGACAGGGGTTACGAATGAGCAGTTCTTC. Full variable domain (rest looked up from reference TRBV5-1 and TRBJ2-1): KAGVTQTPRYLIKTRGQQVTLSCSPISGHRSVSWYQQTPGQGLQFLFEYFSETQRNKGNFPGRFSGRQFSNSRSEMNVSTLELGDSALYLCASSRGTGVTNEQFFGPGTRLTVL.

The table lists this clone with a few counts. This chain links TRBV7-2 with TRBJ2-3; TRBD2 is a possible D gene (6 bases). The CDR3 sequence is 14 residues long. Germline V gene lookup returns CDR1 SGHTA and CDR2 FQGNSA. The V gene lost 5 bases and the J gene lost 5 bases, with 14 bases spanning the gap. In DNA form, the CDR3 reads TGTGCCAGCAGCGCGACCGGGACTGAAGATACGCAGTATTTT. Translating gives CASSATGTEDTQYF.

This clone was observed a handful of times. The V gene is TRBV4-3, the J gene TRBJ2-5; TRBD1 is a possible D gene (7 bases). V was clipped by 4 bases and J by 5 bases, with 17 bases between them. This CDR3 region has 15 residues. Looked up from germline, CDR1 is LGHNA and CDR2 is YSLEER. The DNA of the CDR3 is TGCGCCAGCAGCCCTTCTACAGGGGCGGGGGAGACCCAGTACTTC. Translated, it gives CASSPSTGAGETQYF.

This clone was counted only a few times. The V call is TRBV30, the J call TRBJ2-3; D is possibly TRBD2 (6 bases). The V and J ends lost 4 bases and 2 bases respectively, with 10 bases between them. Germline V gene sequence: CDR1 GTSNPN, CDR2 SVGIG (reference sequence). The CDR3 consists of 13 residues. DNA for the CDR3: TGTGCCTGGAATTGGGGGGTCACAGATACGCAGTATTTT. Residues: CAWNWGVTDTQYF.

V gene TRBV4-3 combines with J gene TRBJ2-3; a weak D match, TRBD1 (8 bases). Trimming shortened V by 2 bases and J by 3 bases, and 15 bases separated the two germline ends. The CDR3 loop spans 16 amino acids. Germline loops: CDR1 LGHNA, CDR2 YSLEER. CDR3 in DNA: TGCGCCAGCAGCCAACTAGGACAGGGAGGGACAGATACGCAGTATTTT. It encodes CASSQLGQGGTDTQYF.

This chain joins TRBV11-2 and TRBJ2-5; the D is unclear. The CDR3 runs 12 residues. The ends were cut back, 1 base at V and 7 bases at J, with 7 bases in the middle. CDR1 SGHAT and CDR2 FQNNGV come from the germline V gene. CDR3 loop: CASSLVPGTQYF. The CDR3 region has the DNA TGTGCCAGCAGCTTAGTCCCGGGGACCCAGTACTTC.

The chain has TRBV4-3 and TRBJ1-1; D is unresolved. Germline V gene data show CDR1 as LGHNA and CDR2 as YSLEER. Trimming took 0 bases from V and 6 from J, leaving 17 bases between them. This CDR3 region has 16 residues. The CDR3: CASSQDYTPGGAEAFF. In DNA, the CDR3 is TGCGCCAGCAGCCAAGATTACACCCCCGGAGGAGCTGAAGCTTTCTTT.